What follows is one TCR beta chain and its context. Its antigen remains unidentified. The data were produced by immunoSEQ multiplex PCR, yet TCRdb's version contains in-frame clones alone and is incomplete. The table records approximately 120,000 clones, 85% to 90% of them present only once. This sample is part of a study of T cell responses to AZD1222 COVID-19 vaccine. Germline-derived CDR1 and CDR2 are SGHRS and YFSETQ. Trimming stripped 0 bases from V and 0 bases from J, with 6 bases between. This CDR3 comprises 14 residues. Study-wide results and caveats: Donor demographics were predominantly white British with a female majority; clonal diversity may be underestimated.

The sequence was obtained from an adult in good health. This chain uses TRBV5-1 with TRBJ1-1; D gene unclear. The material sequenced was peripheral blood, taken on day 0 of AZD1222 vaccination. This CDR3 reads CASSLDGLNTEAFF. The CDR3 region has the DNA TGCGCCAGCAGCTTGGACGGCCTGAACACTGAAGCTTTCTTT.